These 10 T cell receptor beta chains came from one sample sequenced in a study of blood T cell repertoires in COVID-19. The protocol was immunoSEQ multiplex PCR, while the TCRdb copy is restricted to in-frame clones and leaves out a portion. The table has fewer than 120,000 clones, roughly nine tenths seen once; the top ten hold around 4.8%. Sequencing input: peripheral blood. Receptors were obtained from a human donor in a cohort sampled during active COVID-19.

The chain recombines TRBV7-2 with TRBJ2-3; TRBD2 matches at 12 bases. V shed 5 bases, J shed 1 base, and the junction held 10 bases outside the gene matches. Per the germline V gene, CDR1 is SGHTA and CDR2 is FQGNSA. The CDR3 covers 18 residues. CDR3 sequence reads: CASSHGLAGGGGTDTQYF. The CDR3 DNA sequence: TGTGCCAGCAGCCACGGGCTAGCGGGAGGGGGTGGCACAGATACGCAGTATTTT. The full variable domain, in which reference TRBV7-2 and TRBJ2-3 provide the parts outside the CDR3, is GAGVSQSPSNKVTEKGKDVELRCDPISGHTALYWYRQSLGQGLEFLIYFQGNSAPDKSGLPSDRFSAERTGGSVSTLTIQRTQQEDSAVYLCASSHGLAGGGGTDTQYFGPGTRLTVL.

This clone appeared a single time. This chain links TRBV4-1 with TRBJ2-1, with 7 bases identical to TRBD2. V gave up 1 base and J gave up 7 bases; unmatched junction bases: 1. Germline V gene data show CDR1 as MGHRA and CDR2 as YSYEKL. This CDR3 contains 13 residues. The CDR3 coding sequence is TGCGCCAGCAGCCAAGTGGGAGGGAATGAGCAGTTCTTC. Its protein product is CASSQVGGNEQFF.

This clone was seen a single time. This chain connects TRBV4-1 to TRBJ2-6; D uncertain. CDR3 length: 16 amino acids. V was trimmed by 0 bases and J by 0 bases, leaving 6 bases between them. The V gene's germline CDR1 is MGHRA and CDR2 YSYEKL. CDR3 residues: CASSQEYGSGANVLTF. CDR3 coding DNA: TGCGCCAGCAGCCAAGAGTACGGCTCTGGGGCCAACGTCCTGACTTTC.

The chain combines TRBV6-1 with TRBJ2-7; 7 bases align to TRBD2. Germline loops: CDR1 MNHNS, CDR2 SASEGT. Trimming removed 3 bases from V and 1 base from J; junction bases left unmatched: 3. The CDR3 is made up of 14 amino acids. CDR3 DNA sequence: TGTGCCAGCAGTGAGTGGACTAGTTCCTACGAGCAGTACTTC. Its protein is CASSEWTSSYEQYF.

The rearrangement uses TRBV6-5 and TRBJ1-1, with D possibly matching TRBD1 (6 bases). This CDR3 contains 14 residues. Trimming took off 6 bases at V and 4 bases at J, with 15 bases between the two ends. Germline loops: CDR1 MNHEY, CDR2 SVGAGI. CDR3 in amino acids: CASRRQEGGTEAFF. As DNA, the CDR3 is TGTGCCAGCAGGAGACAGGAAGGTGGCACTGAAGCTTTCTTT.

The rearrangement links TRBV4-2 to TRBJ2-5, with TRBD2 identical over 8 bases. The CDR3 sequence is 15 residues long. Germline V gene data show CDR1 as LGHNA and CDR2 as YNFKEQ. V was clipped by 1 base and J by 2 bases; unmatched bases: 3. This CDR3 is CASSQGPSGQETQYF. CDR3 DNA sequence: TGTGCCAGCAGCCAAGGCCCTAGCGGGCAAGAGACCCAGTACTTC.

The rearrangement links TRBV2 to TRBJ2-2; 9 positions agree with TRBD1. Germline V CDR1 and CDR2: SNHLY, FYNNEI. Trimming cost V 10 bases and J 7 bases; bases outside gene matches: 13. CDR3 length: 15 residues. Here the CDR3 reads CATQLGTGLVGELFF. CDR3 DNA: TGTGCCACCCAATTGGGGACAGGGTTGGTCGGGGAGCTGTTTTTT.

The chain employs TRBV7-6 and TRBJ2-1, with 14 bases identical to TRBD2. J lost 5 bases, V lost 5 bases, and 5 bases had no gene match. The length of the CDR3 is 16 residues. The V gene's germline CDR1 is SGHVS and CDR2 FNYEAQ. The CDR3 DNA sequence: TGTGCCAGCAGCCATCAGGGACTAGCGGGGGACAATGAGCAGTTCTTC. This gives the protein CASSHQGLAGDNEQFF.

V and J are TRBV11-2 and TRBJ2-1; 9 bases are shared with TRBD1. The CDR3 has 17 residues. Trimming cost V 5 bases and J 2 bases; bases outside gene matches: 10. Per the germline V gene, CDR1 is SGHAT and CDR2 is FQNNGV. In DNA, the CDR3 is TGTGCCAGCAGCCGAGGGCCCGGACAGGGGCCCTACAATGAGCAGTTCTTC. Its protein is CASSRGPGQGPYNEQFF. Full variable domain (outside the CDR3, taken from reference TRBV11-2 and TRBJ2-1): EAGVAQSPRYKIIEKRQSVAFWCNPISGHATLYWYQQILGQGPKLLIQFQNNGVVDDSQLPKDRFSAERLKGVDSTLKIQPAKLEDSAVYLCASSRGPGQGPYNEQFFGPGTRLTVL.

This clone has more than one count but fewer than ten. This chain connects TRBV6-5 to TRBJ2-7; D might be TRBD1 (6 bases). Germline V gene lookup returns CDR1 MNHEY and CDR2 SVGAGI. V was cut by 2 bases and J by 1 base, with 12 bases left in between. This CDR3 region has 15 residues. The DNA for the CDR3 is TGTGCCAGCAGTTACGTACAGGGAGTTTCCTACGAGCAGTACTTC. Protein product: CASSYVQGVSYEQYF.